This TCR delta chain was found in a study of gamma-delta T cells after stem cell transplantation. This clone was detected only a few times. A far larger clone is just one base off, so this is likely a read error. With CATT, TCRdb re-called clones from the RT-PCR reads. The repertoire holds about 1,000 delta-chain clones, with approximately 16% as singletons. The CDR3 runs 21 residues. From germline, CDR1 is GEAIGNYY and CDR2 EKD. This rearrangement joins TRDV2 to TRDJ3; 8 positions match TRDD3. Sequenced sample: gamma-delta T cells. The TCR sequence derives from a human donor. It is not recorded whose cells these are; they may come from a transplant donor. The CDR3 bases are TGTGCCTGTGACACCGCGAGTACTGGGGGGTTTAACACCTGGGACACCCAACAGATGTTTTTC. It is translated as CACDTASTGGFNTWDTQQMFF.